This TCR beta chain stems from a study of blood T cell repertoires in COVID-19. Overall study context: Italy, Spain and the United States were the sources of the convalescent and acute COVID-19 samples. PBMCs, B-cell-depleted T cells, or T cells were the source of the cDNA or gDNA that made up the material.

As handled by the study authors: Amplifying reference gene primers gave estimates of nucleated cell counts. The repertoire was sequenced with immunoSEQ multiplex PCR; TCRdb's copy has only in-frame clones and lacks some. V and J calls and clone size follow that table, whereas D and trimming were derived from the DNA. The sample consists of about 160,000 clones, approximately 90% of them appearing once. CDR3 length: 14 amino acids. The V and J ends lost 1 base and 5 bases, in that order; junction bases with no gene match: 5. Germline values: CDR1 MGHDK, CDR2 SYGVNS. The clonotype was recovered from a man between 18 and 35 years old with acute or convalescent COVID-19. The sample was peripheral blood. The V and J genes are TRBV25-1 and TRBJ2-7, with 7 bases aligning to TRBD1. CDR3 protein: CASSESGTVHEQYF. CDR3 nucleotide sequence: TGTGCCAGCAGTGAATCCGGGACAGTCCACGAGCAGTACTTC.